This TCR beta chain is drawn from a study of technical replicates of blood from several donors. Sequencing was performed with immunoSEQ multiplex PCR; in TCRdb, only in-frame clones are kept and a portion is missing. Of approximately 73,000 clones in the sample, about 95% were seen once. This clone has more than one count but fewer than ten. The germline V and J ends were trimmed by 9 bases and 3 bases, with 11 bases remaining between them. CDR3 length: 12 residues. From germline, CDR1 is MGHRA and CDR2 YSYEKL. The chain is built from TRBV4-1 and TRBJ1-1; D remains ambiguous. The specimen was T cells isolated from PBMCs. This receptor was identified in a human donor in good health. The CDR3: CASRSGYTEAFF. CDR3 nucleotides: TGCGCCAGTAGGTCGGGGTACACTGAAGCTTTCTTT.